This T cell receptor beta chain was found in a study of blood T cell repertoires in COVID-19. Looked up from germline, CDR1 is SGHRS and CDR2 is YFSETQ. V was pared by 7 bases and J by 1 base, with 21 bases between. This CDR3 is 16 amino acids long. TCRdb's table, derived via immunoSEQ multiplex PCR, lists solely in-frame clones and lacks some. The data hold roughly 150,000 clones, with about 87% observed a single time. Sequenced sample: peripheral blood. The receptor was isolated from a woman of 80 years or more with acute or convalescent COVID-19. The J gene is TRBJ2-7, the V gene TRBV5-1, with D perhaps matching TRBD2 (5 bases). CDR3 sequence: CASAPRAGFDSYEQYF. In nucleotides, the CDR3 is TGCGCCAGCGCACCGAGGGCAGGCTTTGATTCCTACGAGCAGTACTTC.